Presented here are 5 T cell receptor beta chains from one specimen sequenced in a study of blood T cell repertoires in COVID-19. Here immunoSEQ multiplex PCR was the method, and the copy in TCRdb shows in-frame clones only, minus some. There are over 85,000 clones in the sample; around four fifths occur only once, and less than 5% lies in the top ten. Sequenced material: peripheral blood. Receptors were obtained from a human donor in a cohort sampled during active COVID-19.

This chain uses TRBV28 with TRBJ1-4; 7 nucleotides agree with TRBD1. Germline V gene lookup returns CDR1 MDHEN and CDR2 SYDVKM. V trimming: 8 bases; J trimming: 8 bases; junction bases outside the gene matches: 8. CDR3 size: 13 residues. CDR3 coding DNA: TGTGCCAGCGGAGGGGGCTTCGGGGAAAAACTGTTTTTT. As protein: CASGGGFGEKLFF. The full variable domain, its missing parts supplied by reference TRBV28 and TRBJ1-4, is DVKVTQSSRYLVKRTGEKVFLECVQDMDHENMFWYRQDPGLGLRLIYFSYDVKMKEKGDIPEGYSVSREKKERFSLILESASTNQTSMYLCASGGGFGEKLFFGSGTQLSVL.

The V gene is TRBV19, the J gene TRBJ2-1, with D possibly being TRBD1 (6 bases). This CDR3 contains 15 residues. Trimming removed 7 bases at V and 4 bases at J, with 17 bases between. Germline loops: CDR1 LNHDA, CDR2 SQIVND (reference sequence). The CDR3 DNA is TGTGCCAGTATCAAAACAGGGAGCGGTTACAATGAGCAGTTCTTC. Translating it yields CASIKTGSGYNEQFF.

The chain carries TRBV5-1 and TRBJ2-1; 8 bases agree with TRBD2. With 2 bases clipped from V and 8 bases from J, the junction kept 9 bases outside the gene matches. Germline loops: CDR1 SGHRS, CDR2 YFSETQ. This CDR3 has 15 residues. The CDR3 loop is CASSLAGAPYHEQFF. CDR3 in DNA: TGCGCCAGCAGCTTAGCGGGGGCCCCGTACCATGAGCAGTTCTTC. The full variable domain, with the rest looked up from reference TRBV5-1 and TRBJ2-1, is KAGVTQTPRYLIKTRGQQVTLSCSPISGHRSVSWYQQTPGQGLQFLFEYFSETQRNKGNFPGRFSGRQFSNSRSEMNVSTLELGDSALYLCASSLAGAPYHEQFFGPGTRLTVL.

This sequence joins TRBV5-6 and TRBJ1-1; a possible D gene is TRBD1 (6 bases). Trimming left V 2 bases short and J 1 base short, with 12 bases between. The germline CDR1 and CDR2 sequences are SGHDT and YYEEEE. This CDR3 has 15 residues. Written as DNA, the CDR3 is TGTGCCAGCAGCTTCATGGGCAGGGGGAACACTGAAGCTTTCTTT. Translating gives CASSFMGRGNTEAFF.

Only one count was recorded for this clone. The rearrangement uses TRBV15 and TRBJ2-3; D not resolved. The CDR3 runs to 16 residues. The ends were cut back, 0 bases at V and 4 bases at J, with 14 bases in the middle. CDR1 LNHNV and CDR2 YYDKDF come from the germline V gene (reference sequence). The CDR3 DNA is TGTGCCACCAGCAGAGATCCGGTGGCGAGGTCAGATACGCAGTATTTT. Residues: CATSRDPVARSDTQYF.